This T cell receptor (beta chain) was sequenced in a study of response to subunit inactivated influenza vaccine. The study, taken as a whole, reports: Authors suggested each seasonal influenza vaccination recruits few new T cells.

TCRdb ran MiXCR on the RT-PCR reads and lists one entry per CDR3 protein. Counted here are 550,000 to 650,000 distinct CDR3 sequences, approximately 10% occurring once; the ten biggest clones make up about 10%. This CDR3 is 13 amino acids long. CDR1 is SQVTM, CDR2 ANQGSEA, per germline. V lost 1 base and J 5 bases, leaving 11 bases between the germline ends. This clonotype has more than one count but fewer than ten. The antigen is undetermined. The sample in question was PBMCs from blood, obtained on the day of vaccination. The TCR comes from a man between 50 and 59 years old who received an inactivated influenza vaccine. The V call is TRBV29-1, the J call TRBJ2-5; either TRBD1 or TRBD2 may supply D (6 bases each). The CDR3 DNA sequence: TGCAGCGTTGAAGTAGGAGGGGGGGAGACCCAGTACTTC. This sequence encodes CSVEVGGGETQYF.